What follows are 7 T cell receptor beta chains derived from one specimen sequenced in a study of T cells after yellow fever vaccination. From the 5' RACE reads, TCRdb called clonotypes with MiXCR, one entry per CDR3 protein. The sample comprises roughly 68,000 distinct CDR3 sequences, 5% to 8% of which are singletons, and 37% rests with the top ten. This material consisted of CD8+ T cells sorted from PBMCs, taken approximately 40 days after the first yellow fever vaccination. The receptors were sampled from a young man who received the YFV17D yellow fever vaccine.

The chain combines TRBV6-2 or TRBV6-3 with TRBJ2-4, with a tentative D call TRBD2 (5 bases). The germline gives CDR1 MNHEY, CDR2 SVGEGT. The germline V and J ends were trimmed by 4 bases and 1 base, with 17 bases remaining between them. This CDR3 comprises 17 residues. CDR3 sequence: CASSSHPILEAKNIQYF. CDR3 in DNA: TGTGCCAGCAGTTCTCACCCCATACTAGAGGCCAAAAACATTCAGTACTTC.

This clonotype has ten or more counts. The rearrangement uses TRBV12-3 or TRBV12-4 and TRBJ2-3, with 8 bases that match TRBD1. The ends lost 5 bases at V and 1 base at J; junction bases unmatched: 5. The CDR3 totals 15 residues. CDR3 nucleotide sequence: TGTGCCAGCAGTAGAACAGGGGGACGCACAGATACGCAGTATTTT. This gives the protein CASSRTGGRTDTQYF.

This clonotype was observed many times. The chain combines TRBV12-3 or TRBV12-4 with TRBJ2-1; D is uncertain. The CDR3 consists of 12 residues. V shed 3 bases and J shed 6 bases, with 6 bases lying between them. The DNA of the CDR3 is TGTGCCAGCAGTTTGGTACCCAATGAGCAGTTCTTC. It encodes CASSLVPNEQFF.

Note on this clonotype: A much bigger clone sits one base away, suggesting this may be a read error. The chain recombines TRBV27 with TRBJ2-5, with D possibly matching TRBD1 (5 bases). This CDR3 has 12 residues. Trimming removed 8 bases at V and 3 bases at J, with 10 bases between. Germline loops: CDR1 MNHEY, CDR2 SMNVEV (reference sequence). CDR3 amino acids: CASVVREETQYF. The CDR3 nucleotides read TGTGCCAGCGTGGTCAGGGAAGAGACCCAGTACTTC.

At least ten counts were recorded for this clonotype. V gene TRBV5-6 combines with J gene TRBJ1-2, with 7 bases aligning to TRBD1. CDR3 length: 14 residues. The V segment lost 1 base and the J segment 8 bases; nucleotides outside the gene matches: 8. Germline lookup yields CDR1 SGHDT and CDR2 YYEEEE. This CDR3 reads CASSLISGQRGYTF. The DNA of the CDR3 is TGTGCCAGCAGCTTGATATCGGGACAGCGGGGCTACACCTTC. Full variable domain (remainder filled in from reference TRBV5-6 and TRBJ1-2): DAGVTQSPTHLIKTRGQQVTLRCSPKSGHDTVSWYQQALGQGPQFIFQYYEEEERQRGNFPDRFSGHQFPNYSSELNVNALLLGDSALYLCASSLISGQRGYTFGSGTRLTVV.

This clonotype has at least ten counts. This chain links TRBV7-2 with TRBJ2-7; D unclear. The CDR3 extends over 12 amino acids. Germline CDR1 and CDR2: SGHTA and FQGNSA. Trimming cost V 3 bases and J 2 bases, with 5 bases left between them. CDR3 sequence (DNA): TGTGCCAGCAGCTTTGGGACCTACGAGCAGTACTTC. Translation: CASSFGTYEQYF. The full variable domain, rest sourced from reference TRBV7-2 and TRBJ2-7, is GAGVSQSPSNKVTEKGKDVELRCDPISGHTALYWYRQSLGQGLEFLIYFQGNSAPDKSGLPSDRFSAERTGGSVSTLTIQRTQQEDSAVYLCASSFGTYEQYFGPGTRLTVT.

Only a few counts were recorded for this clonotype. The V and J genes are TRBV6-2 or TRBV6-3 and TRBJ2-1; 9 positions match TRBD1. This CDR3 is 15 amino acids long. V shed 5 bases and J 0 bases; nucleotides not matched to a gene: 2. Looked up from germline, CDR1 is MNHEY and CDR2 is SVGEGT. CDR3 DNA: TGTGCCAGCAGTCTGACAGGGGGCTCCTACAATGAGCAGTTCTTC. Its protein product is CASSLTGGSYNEQFF.